This TCR beta chain was sequenced for a study of cytomegalovirus exposure and HLA in healthy donors. Across the whole study: Earlier findings included nearly 120 million unique TCR beta sequences obtained from about 170 million T cells. The study, taken as a whole, reports: Most CMV-associated TCR beta chains were later found to appear HLA-restricted.

Germline trimming cut 3 bases from V and 4 bases from J; bases unmatched to any gene: 5. Germline V lookup: CDR1 MNHNS, CDR2 SASEGT. The CDR3 is 15 residues long. Of note for this clone: The antigen is not known.

Use of 60 Vbeta and 13 Jbeta primers characterized the PCR. Sequencing was performed with immunoSEQ multiplex PCR; in TCRdb, only in-frame clones are kept and a portion is missing. The sample yields around 250,000 clones, approximately 80% seen once. This rearrangement joins TRBV6-1 to TRBJ2-2; 7 nucleotides align to TRBD1. The origin of this receptor is an older woman in good health and CMV-seropositive. Sequenced sample: PBMCs. The chain's CDR3 is CASSEYRGITGELFF. The CDR3 nucleotides are TGTGCCAGCAGTGAGTACAGGGGAATCACCGGGGAGCTGTTTTTT.